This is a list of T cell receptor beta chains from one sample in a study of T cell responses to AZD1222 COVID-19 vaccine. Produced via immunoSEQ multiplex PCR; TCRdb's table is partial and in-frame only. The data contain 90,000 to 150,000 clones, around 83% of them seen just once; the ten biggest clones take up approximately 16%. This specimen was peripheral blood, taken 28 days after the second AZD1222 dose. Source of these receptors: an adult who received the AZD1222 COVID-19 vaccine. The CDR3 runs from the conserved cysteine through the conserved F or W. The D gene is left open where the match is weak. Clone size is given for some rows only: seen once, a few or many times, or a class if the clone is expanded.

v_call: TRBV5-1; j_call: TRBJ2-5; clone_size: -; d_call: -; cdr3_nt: TGCGCCAGCAGCTTGGGGGGCGGAGATCAAGAGACCCAGTACTTC; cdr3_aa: CASSLGGGDQETQYF
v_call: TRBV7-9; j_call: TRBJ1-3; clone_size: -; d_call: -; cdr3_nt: TGTGCCAGCAGCTTTCCTCAGGGTGGAAACACCATATATTTT; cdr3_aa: CASSFPQGGNTIYF
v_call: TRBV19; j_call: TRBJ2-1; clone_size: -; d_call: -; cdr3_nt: TGTGCCACGACCCGTAAGAGCTCCTACAATGAGCAGTTCTTC; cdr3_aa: CATTRKSSYNEQFF
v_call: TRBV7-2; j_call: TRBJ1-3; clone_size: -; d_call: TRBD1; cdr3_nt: TGTGCCAGCAGCGTGGACAGGGAGGACACCATATATTTT; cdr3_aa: CASSVDREDTIYF
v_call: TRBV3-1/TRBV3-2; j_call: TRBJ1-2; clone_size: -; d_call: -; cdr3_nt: TGTGCCAGCAGAACCTGGGGCTATGGCTACACCTTC; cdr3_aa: CASRTWGYGYTF
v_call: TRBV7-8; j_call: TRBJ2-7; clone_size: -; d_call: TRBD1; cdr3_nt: TGTGCCAGCAGCTCAATCGGGACAGGGGGGCACGAGCAGTACTTC; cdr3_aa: CASSSIGTGGHEQYF
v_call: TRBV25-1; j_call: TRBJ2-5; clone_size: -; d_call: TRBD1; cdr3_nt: TGTGCCAGCAGTGGGAGACCACCGGGACAGACTAAAGAGACCCAGTACTTC; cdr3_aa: CASSGRPPGQTKETQYF
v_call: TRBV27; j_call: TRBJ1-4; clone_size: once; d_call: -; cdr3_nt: TGTGCCAGCAGTCACACCTCTGCGGGGCTAGTTGAAAAACTGTTTTTT; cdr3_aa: CASSHTSAGLVEKLFF
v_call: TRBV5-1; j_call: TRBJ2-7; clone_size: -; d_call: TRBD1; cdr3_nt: TGCGCCAGCAGCCCCACGGGACAGACCGACTACGAGCAGTACTTC; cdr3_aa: CASSPTGQTDYEQYF
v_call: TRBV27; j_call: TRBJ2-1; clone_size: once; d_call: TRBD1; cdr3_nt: TGTGCCAGCAGTCCCCGACAGGGGGCAGTAGATGAGCAGTTCTTC; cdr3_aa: CASSPRQGAVDEQFF
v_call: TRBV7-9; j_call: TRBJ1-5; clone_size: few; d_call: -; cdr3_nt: TGTGCCAGCAGCTTAGCCAACAATCAGCCCCAGCATTTT; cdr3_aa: CASSLANNQPQHF
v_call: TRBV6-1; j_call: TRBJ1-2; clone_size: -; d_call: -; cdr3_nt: TGTGCCAGCAGTGAAATAGGGCGGGAAGGCTACACCTTC; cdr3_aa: CASSEIGREGYTF
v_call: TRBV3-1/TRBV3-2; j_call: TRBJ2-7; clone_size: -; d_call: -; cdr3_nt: TGTGCCAGCAGCCATACCCTAGAGTCCTACGAGCAGTACTTC; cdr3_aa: CASSHTLESYEQYF
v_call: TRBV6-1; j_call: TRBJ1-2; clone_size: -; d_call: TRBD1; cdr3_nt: TGTGCCAGCAGTGAGACCCCGGGACAGGCTATGGGCTACACCTTC; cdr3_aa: CASSETPGQAMGYTF
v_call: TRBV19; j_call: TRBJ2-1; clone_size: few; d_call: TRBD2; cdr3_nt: TGTGCCAGTAGCACTAGCGGGGGTGAGCAGTTCTTC; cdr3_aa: CASSTSGGEQFF
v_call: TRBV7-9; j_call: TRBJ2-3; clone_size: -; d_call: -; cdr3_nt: TGTGCCAGCAGCTTGGGGGTTACTAGGGGACCGATTAGAGATACGCAGTATTTT; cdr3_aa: CASSLGVTRGPIRDTQYF
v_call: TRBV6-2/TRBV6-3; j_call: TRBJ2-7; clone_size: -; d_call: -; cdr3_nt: TGTGCCAGCAGCTCCCCCCGGCAGGGGCCGTGGTCCTACGAGCAGTACTTC; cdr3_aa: CASSSPRQGPWSYEQYF
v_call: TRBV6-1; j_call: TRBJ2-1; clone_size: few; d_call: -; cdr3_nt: TGTGCCAGCAGTGACCAGGGGCCGTACAATGAGCAGTTCTTC; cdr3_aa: CASSDQGPYNEQFF
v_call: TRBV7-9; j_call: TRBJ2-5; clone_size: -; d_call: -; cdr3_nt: TGTGCCAGCAGCTTAAACGTACAAGAGACCCAGTACTTC; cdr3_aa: CASSLNVQETQYF
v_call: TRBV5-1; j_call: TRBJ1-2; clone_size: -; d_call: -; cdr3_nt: TGCGCCAGCAGCTTTCGTGGGACTCTTTCTGTGGAGGGCTACACCTTC; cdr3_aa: CASSFRGTLSVEGYTF
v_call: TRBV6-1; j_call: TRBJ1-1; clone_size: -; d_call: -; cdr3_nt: TGTGCCAGCAGTGAAGGGAGGAATCCTAACACTGAAGCTTTCTTT; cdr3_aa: CASSEGRNPNTEAFF
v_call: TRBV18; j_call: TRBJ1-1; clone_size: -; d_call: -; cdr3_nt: TGTGCCAGCTCACCAGGAAGGGTGGGTGCCACTGAAGCTTTCTTT; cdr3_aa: CASSPGRVGATEAFF
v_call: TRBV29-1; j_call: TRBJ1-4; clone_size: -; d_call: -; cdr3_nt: TGCAGCGTTGCGTCTCAGGGAGCGGCTAATGAAAAACTGTTTTTT; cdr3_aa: CSVASQGAANEKLFF
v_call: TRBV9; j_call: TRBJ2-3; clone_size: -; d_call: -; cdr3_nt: TGTGCCAGCAGCGTGGGCCCCGGCGGAAGCACAGATACGCAGTATTTT; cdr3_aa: CASSVGPGGSTDTQYF
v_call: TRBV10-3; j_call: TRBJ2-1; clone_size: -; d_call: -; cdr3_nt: TGTGCCATCAGACCGGGACCTAGCTCCTACAATGAGCAGTTCTTC; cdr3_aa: CAIRPGPSSYNEQFF
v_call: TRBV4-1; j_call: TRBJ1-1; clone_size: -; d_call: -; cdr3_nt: TGCGCCAGCAGCCATGGGGGGATCGTGGCAGGGGAGAGTACTGAAGCTTTCTTT; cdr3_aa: CASSHGGIVAGESTEAFF
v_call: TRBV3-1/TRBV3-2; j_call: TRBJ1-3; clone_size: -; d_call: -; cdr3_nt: TGTGCCAGCAGCCAACAGTCGGGCAGTCACACCATATATTTT; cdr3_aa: CASSQQSGSHTIYF
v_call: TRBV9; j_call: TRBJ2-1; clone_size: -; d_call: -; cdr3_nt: TGTGCCAGCAGCGTAGCCCAGGGAGATGAGCAGTTCTTC; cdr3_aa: CASSVAQGDEQFF
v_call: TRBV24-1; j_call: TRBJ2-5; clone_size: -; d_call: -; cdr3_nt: TGTGCCACCAGTGACGCCTGGGGCGGCTCCGAGACCCAGTACTTC; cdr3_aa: CATSDAWGGSETQYF
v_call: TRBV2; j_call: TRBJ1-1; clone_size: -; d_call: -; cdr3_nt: TGTGCCAGCAGGAATACCGGGACACCCGAAGCTTTCTTT; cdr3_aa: CASRNTGTPEAFF
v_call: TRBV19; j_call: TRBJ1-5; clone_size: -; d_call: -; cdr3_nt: TGTGCCAGTAGTATAGATCCAGGGGTGGTCAATCAGCCCCAGCATTTT; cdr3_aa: CASSIDPGVVNQPQHF
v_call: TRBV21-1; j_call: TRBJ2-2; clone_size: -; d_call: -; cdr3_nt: TGTGCCAGCAGCAAAGTCTCGGCTAGCGGGAGGAGGACCGGGGAGCTGTTTTTT; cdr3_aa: CASSKVSASGRRTGELFF
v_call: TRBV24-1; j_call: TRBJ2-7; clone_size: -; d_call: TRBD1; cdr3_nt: TGTGCCACCAGTGATCGTACAGGGGATGTTGGTGAGCAGTACTTC; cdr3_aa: CATSDRTGDVGEQYF
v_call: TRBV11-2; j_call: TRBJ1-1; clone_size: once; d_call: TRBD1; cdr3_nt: TGTGCCAGCAGCTATCCGGGACAGGGGGCTGAAGCTTTCTTT; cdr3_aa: CASSYPGQGAEAFF
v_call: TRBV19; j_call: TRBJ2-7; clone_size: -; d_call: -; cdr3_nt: TGTGCCAGCTCCCTCCGGGCTACCTCCTACGAGCAGTACTTC; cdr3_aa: CASSLRATSYEQYF
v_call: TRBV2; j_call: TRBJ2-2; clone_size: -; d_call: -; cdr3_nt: TGTGCCATAGGAGGCTCCGGGGAGCTGTTTTTT; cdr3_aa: CAIGGSGELFF
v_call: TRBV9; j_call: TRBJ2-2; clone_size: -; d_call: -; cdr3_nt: TGTGCCAGCAGCCCACGGAATCTTGGAGTGGAGCTGTTTTTT; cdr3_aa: CASSPRNLGVELFF
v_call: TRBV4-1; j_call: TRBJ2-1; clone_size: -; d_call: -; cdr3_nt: TGCGCCAGCAGCCAAGACAGGATGGAGCAGTTCTTC; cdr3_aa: CASSQDRMEQFF
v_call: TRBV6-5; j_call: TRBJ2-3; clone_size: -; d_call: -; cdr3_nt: TGTGCCAGCAGTTACTCCAAACGGGGACCCACAGATACGCAGTATTTT; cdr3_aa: CASSYSKRGPTDTQYF
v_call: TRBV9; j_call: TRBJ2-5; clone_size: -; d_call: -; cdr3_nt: TGTGCCAGCACCCGGGGGAGTGTTCAAGAGACCCAGTACTTC; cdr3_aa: CASTRGSVQETQYF
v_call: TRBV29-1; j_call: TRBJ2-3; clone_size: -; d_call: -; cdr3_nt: TGCAGCGTTGATAGTGGGAGACGCACAGATACGCAGTATTTT; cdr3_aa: CSVDSGRRTDTQYF